The 13 T cell receptor beta chains listed next were all sequenced from one sample in a study of graft-versus-host responses after intestinal transplantation. For these receptors, no antigen is known. Produced via immunoSEQ multiplex PCR; TCRdb's table is partial and in-frame only. The table includes fewer than 120,000 clones, 93% detected once. The sequenced sample was unstimulated CD8+ T cells sorted from spleen or lymph node cells, obtained before intestinal transplant. These receptors were obtained from a human donor who received an intestinal transplant.

V and J are TRBV28 and TRBJ2-7, with D perhaps being TRBD1 or TRBD2 (5 bases each). Germline V gives CDR1 MDHEN, CDR2 SYDVKM. This CDR3 is 16 amino acids long. V gave up 6 bases and J gave up 2 bases, with 20 bases separating them. CDR3 protein: CASRSRSGTETYEQYF. The CDR3 region has the DNA TGTGCCAGCAGGTCAAGATCCGGGACCGAAACCTACGAGCAGTACTTC.

The chain links TRBV6-6 to TRBJ2-1, with D possibly being TRBD2 (5 bases). CDR1 and CDR2 from the germline V gene are MNHNY and SVGAGI (reference sequence). V was pared by 6 bases and J by 7 bases, with 13 bases between. The CDR3 length is 13 residues. DNA for the CDR3: TGTGCCAGCAGCCCGGGGTCTGGGAATGAGCAGTTCTTC. It specifies CASSPGSGNEQFF.

The chain couples TRBV4-1 to TRBJ2-1, with TRBD2 matching 10 bases. This CDR3 has 16 amino acids. V shed 2 bases, J shed 10 bases, and the junction held 11 bases outside the gene matches. CDR1 and CDR2 (germline): MGHRA, YSYEKL. The CDR3 DNA reads as TGCGCCAGCAGCCAATATTCCCTAGCGGGAGATGACGAGCAGTTCTTC. This sequence encodes CASSQYSLAGDDEQFF.

The chain recombines TRBV6-5 with TRBJ1-6; TRBD1 matches 7 bases. This CDR3 spans 15 amino acids. The germline V gene has CDR1 MNHEY and CDR2 SVGAGI. The V gene end was trimmed by 0 bases and the J gene end by 10 bases; junction bases not matched to a gene: 6. CDR3 residues: CASSYSTRGLSPLHF. CDR3 coding DNA: TGTGCCAGCAGTTACTCGACAAGGGGGCTGTCACCCCTCCACTTT.

This clone was seen only a few times. V gene TRBV19 combines with J gene TRBJ2-3; TRBD2 agrees at 12 bases. This CDR3 is built from 20 residues. CDR1 and CDR2 (germline): LNHDA, SQIVND (reference sequence). Trimming at V came to 2 bases and at J to 1 base, leaving 13 bases not matched to a gene. The CDR3 region has the DNA TGTGCCAGTAGTATATTGCTAGCGGGAGGGCCGGGCCTTGGCACAGATACGCAGTATTTT. This sequence encodes CASSILLAGGPGLGTDTQYF.

The rearrangement joins TRBV6-1 to TRBJ1-5; D is unclear. V was cut by 1 base and J by 0 bases, with 4 bases left in between. CDR1 is MNHNS, CDR2 SASEGT, per germline. The CDR3 length is 14 residues. CDR3 bases: TGTGCCAGCAGTGAAGTTAATAGCAATCAGCCCCAGCATTTT. This codes for CASSEVNSNQPQHF.

The gene calls are TRBV28 and TRBJ2-7, with 10 bases fitting TRBD1. CDR1 is MDHEN, CDR2 SYDVKM, per germline. The junction had 10 bases not matched to a gene; V was cut back by 5 bases and J by 6 bases. This CDR3 contains 15 residues. The CDR3 DNA is TGTGCCAGCAGTAACCCGGGGGACAGGGGCGGCGAGCAGTACTTC. This translates into CASSNPGDRGGEQYF.

The rearrangement uses TRBV27 and TRBJ2-4; D is ambiguous. The CDR3 is made up of 17 amino acids. CDR1 and CDR2 (germline): MNHEY, SMNVEV (reference sequence). The ends were cut back, 0 bases at V and 6 bases at J, with 18 bases in the middle. In DNA, the CDR3 is TGTGCCAGCAGTTTATCCCCTGTAGGCGAAGCCCCAAACATTCAGTACTTC. This codes for CASSLSPVGEAPNIQYF.

The table lists this clone with a count of one. The chain combines TRBV19 with TRBJ1-1; weak D call: TRBD1 (6 bases). V lost 5 bases and J lost 8, with 21 bases in between. The CDR3 is 15 residues long. CDR1 and CDR2 from the germline V gene are LNHDA and SQIVND (reference sequence). As DNA, the CDR3 is TGTGCCAGTAGTCACAGACAGGAATTTTCTCCCGAAGCTTTCTTT. Amino acid sequence: CASSHRQEFSPEAFF.

The V gene is TRBV28, the J gene TRBJ2-5; D remains unclear. The CDR3 extends over 13 amino acids. In germline, CDR1 is MDHEN, CDR2 SYDVKM. V lost 7 bases and J lost 0, with 9 bases in between. The CDR3 protein is CASIGTNQETQYF. The CDR3 nucleotides read TGTGCCAGCATAGGTACTAACCAAGAGACCCAGTACTTC.

This rearrangement joins TRBV7-9 to TRBJ1-2; D gene ambiguous. The CDR3 is made up of 16 amino acids. Trimming shortened V by 5 bases and J by 5 bases, and 21 bases separated the two germline ends. Germline assignment: CDR1 SEHNR and CDR2 FQNEAQ (reference sequence). The CDR3, as DNA: TGTGCCAGCAGCCAGCACTTCTCGGAACGGGCGTATGGCTACACCTTC. Residues: CASSQHFSERAYGYTF.

The chain recombines TRBV7-8 with TRBJ2-2; possible D gene TRBD1, 6 bases. Trimming left V 5 bases short and J 7 bases short, with 17 bases between. The germline V gene has CDR1 SGHVS and CDR2 FQNEAQ. The CDR3 is 15 amino acids. CDR3 sequence: CASSPQAGAGGELFF. CDR3 in DNA: TGTGCCAGCAGCCCCCAGGCAGGGGCGGGCGGGGAGCTGTTTTTT.

V gene TRBV28 combines with J gene TRBJ1-2, with 8 bases lining up with TRBD1. After removal of 5 bases from V and 8 bases from J, the junction contained 7 bases not matched to a gene. The CDR3 length is 13 residues. In germline, CDR1 is MDHEN, CDR2 SYDVKM. CDR3 sequence reads: CASSLDRGKGYTF. The CDR3, as DNA: TGTGCCAGCAGTCTTGACAGGGGTAAGGGCTACACCTTC.